Each of the 23 T cell receptor beta chains below was sequenced from the same sample in a study of blood T cells in healthy people across ages. A sample-barcoded 5' primer and a J-beta primer mix were used in a second PCR of roughly 7 to 11 cycles. TCRdb re-analysed the 5' RACE reads in MiXCR, keeping a single row per CDR3 protein. This table has about 1.5 million distinct CDR3 sequences, approximately 42% appearing once. The sequenced sample was blood. Receptor source: a woman aged 18-29 years in good health.

Here the CDR3 DNA reads TGTGCCACCAGTGACCCTTCAGATACGCAGTATTTT. It yields the protein CATSDPSDTQYF. The J gene is TRBJ2-3, the V gene TRBV24-1; D ambiguous. CDR1 KGHDR and CDR2 SFDVKD come from the germline V gene. CDR3 size: 12 residues. The ends were cut back, 4 bases at V and 4 bases at J, with 5 bases in the middle.

This rearrangement joins TRBV5-1 to TRBJ1-6; 8 bases align to TRBD1. Trimming at V came to 2 bases and at J to 6 bases, leaving 7 bases not matched to a gene. In germline, CDR1 is SGHRS, CDR2 YFSETQ. The CDR3 sequence is 16 residues long. The CDR3 coding sequence is TGCGCCAGCAGCTTCACGACAGGGGTGGGTAATTCACCCCTCCACTTT. Protein: CASSFTTGVGNSPLHF.

The chain has TRBV15 and TRBJ2-5; D gene uncertain. The CDR3 sequence is 16 residues long. The germline V and J ends were trimmed by 0 bases and 0 bases, with 11 bases remaining between them. Germline V gene lookup returns CDR1 LNHNV and CDR2 YYDKDF (reference sequence). DNA of the CDR3: TGTGCCACCAGCAGAGATTTAACGGGTCACCAAGAGACCCAGTACTTC. It translates to CATSRDLTGHQETQYF.

This clonotype was picked up a small number of times. Here the CDR3 reads CSARVMGLQETQYF. CDR3 bases: TGCAGTGCTAGAGTTATGGGGCTCCAAGAGACCCAGTACTTC. The J gene is TRBJ2-5, the V gene TRBV20-1; a possible D gene is TRBD1 (5 bases). Germline V CDR1 and CDR2: DFQATT, SNEGSKA (reference sequence). There are 14 residues in the CDR3. V lost 1 base, J lost 1 base, and 10 bases lay in between.

The chain recombines TRBV20-1 with TRBJ1-2; D is undetermined. Germline values: CDR1 DFQATT, CDR2 SNEGSKA (reference sequence). The length of the CDR3 is 8 residues. CDR3 bases: TGCGGGCGAGCGGGCTACACCTTC. The encoded protein is CGRAGYTF.

V gene TRBV5-1 combines with J gene TRBJ2-3, with 14 bases aligning to TRBD2. Germline V gene sequence: CDR1 SGHRS, CDR2 YFSETQ. The CDR3 sequence is 17 residues long. Losses at the gene ends were 0 bases for V and 2 bases for J; bases not matched to a gene: 2. The CDR3 loop reads CASSLVGLAGATDTQYF. The CDR3, as DNA: TGCGCCAGCAGCTTGGTGGGACTAGCGGGAGCCACAGATACGCAGTATTTT. Together with reference TRBV5-1 and TRBJ2-3, the CDR3 gives the full variable domain: KAGVTQTPRYLIKTRGQQVTLSCSPISGHRSVSWYQQTPGQGLQFLFEYFSETQRNKGNFPGRFSGRQFSNSRSEMNVSTLELGDSALYLCASSLVGLAGATDTQYFGPGTRLTVL.

This clonotype was seen many times. The gene calls are TRBV29-1 and TRBJ1-2, with D perhaps matching TRBD1 (5 bases). Germline V lookup: CDR1 SQVTM, CDR2 ANQGSEA. The V end was cut by 3 bases, the J end by 4 bases, with 9 bases between. This CDR3 comprises 12 residues. The CDR3 is CSVDLGPYGYTF. CDR3 coding DNA: TGCAGCGTTGATTTGGGACCCTATGGCTACACCTTC.

The V call is TRBV20-1, the J call TRBJ2-3; the D gene is possibly TRBD2 (6 bases). Trimming took 1 base from V and 2 from J, leaving 13 bases between them. The germline CDR1 and CDR2 sequences are DFQATT and SNEGSKA (reference sequence). The CDR3 contains 15 residues. This CDR3 is CSARALSGNTDTQYF. DNA of the CDR3: TGCAGTGCTAGAGCCCTTAGCGGAAACACAGATACGCAGTATTTT.

This clonotype was seen a handful of times. This rearrangement joins TRBV4-2 to TRBJ2-3; the match to TRBD2 covers 11 bases. The junction had 15 bases not matched to a gene; V was cut back by 4 bases and J by 6 bases. The germline V gene has CDR1 LGHNA and CDR2 YNFKEQ. The CDR3 has 18 amino acids. CDR3 in DNA: TGTGCCAGCAGCCCACTAGCGGGAGCCAGCTACGGGGTCGATACGCAGTATTTT. The encoded protein is CASSPLAGASYGVDTQYF.

In the case of this clonotype: One end of the junction varies from germline; a read error may be responsible. V usage is TRBV7-9 and J usage is TRBJ2-7; D unresolved. In germline, CDR1 is SEHNR, CDR2 FQNEAQ (reference sequence). CDR3 length: 14 residues. The CDR3 here is CASSLGVSSYERYF. The CDR3 bases are TGTGCCAGCAGCTTAGGGGTAAGCTCCTACGAGCGGTACTTC.

This sequence joins TRBV27 and TRBJ2-7; 7 bases map to TRBD2. CDR3 size: 15 residues. The germline V gene has CDR1 MNHEY and CDR2 SMNVEV (reference sequence). Trimming at V came to 5 bases and at J to 0 bases, leaving 7 bases not matched to a gene. The CDR3 DNA follows: TGTGCCAGCAGTGTATTGGGGGGGGGCTCCTACGAGCAGTACTTC. It yields the protein CASSVLGGGSYEQYF.

The chain uses TRBV20-1 and TRBJ2-5, with 13 bases matching TRBD2. The J call may be faulty, since TRBJ2-1 better matches the DNA end. The CDR3 has 15 residues. CDR1 is DFQATT and CDR2 is SNEGSKA in the germline V gene (reference sequence). The CDR3, as DNA: TGCAGTGCTACGAGGACTAGCGGGAGCACAGAGACCCAGTTCTTC. This codes for CSATRTSGSTETQFF.

V and J are TRBV10-3 and TRBJ2-2, with a weak D call TRBD1 (6 bases). The V gene's germline CDR1 is ENHRY and CDR2 SYGVKD. V was clipped by 7 bases and J by 0 bases, with 18 bases between them. The CDR3 has 17 residues. The CDR3 sequence is CAINSPGHPPNTGELFF. The CDR3 DNA is TGTGCCATCAATTCTCCGGGACATCCGCCGAACACCGGGGAGCTGTTTTTT.

There are a few counts of this clonotype. V usage is TRBV7-2 and J usage is TRBJ2-1; TRBD2 matches 11 bases. Germline lookup yields CDR1 SGHTA and CDR2 FQGNSA. There are 16 residues in the CDR3. J was trimmed by 6 bases and V by 4 bases; bases with no gene match: 8. DNA for the CDR3: TGTGCCAGCAGCTCCATCCTAGCGGGAGGTTTCAATGAGCAGTTCTTC. It specifies CASSSILAGGFNEQFF.

This chain uses TRBV7-3 with TRBJ2-7; D is perhaps TRBD2 (6 bases). The DNA end favors TRBJ2-5, so the J call may be wrong. This CDR3 spans 14 amino acids. Germline CDR1 SGHTA, CDR2 FQGTGA. The CDR3 here is CADHRGLEGETQYF. The CDR3 bases are TGTGCCGACCACCGGGGACTTGAAGGGGAGACCCAGTACTTC.

This sequence joins TRBV6-2 or TRBV6-3 and TRBJ1-1, with 11 bases that match TRBD1. J gave up 6 bases and V 6 bases, and 15 bases lay outside the gene matches. CDR3 size: 17 residues. The V gene's germline CDR1 is MNHEY and CDR2 SVGEGT. This chain's CDR3 is CASSHWTGGALFPEAFF. The CDR3 nucleotides read TGTGCCAGCAGCCACTGGACAGGGGGCGCTTTATTCCCTGAAGCTTTCTTT.

The gene calls are TRBV20-1 and TRBJ2-3; TRBD2 agrees at 8 bases. CDR1 is DFQATT and CDR2 is SNEGSKA in the germline V gene (reference sequence). The CDR3 sequence is 12 residues long. The ends lost 3 bases at V and 5 bases at J; junction bases unmatched: 1. The CDR3 bases are TGCAGTGCTAGTAGCGGGGAAGATACGCAGTATTTT. Its translation: CSASSGEDTQYF.

The chain employs TRBV7-2 and TRBJ2-1, with TRBD2 matching over 8 bases. The J call may not be correct, given that the DNA end is closer to TRBJ2-7. CDR1 and CDR2 (germline): SGHTA, FQGNSA. The CDR3 length is 14 residues. Here the CDR3 reads CASSLEAAGDEQYF. CDR3 sequence (DNA): TGTGCCAGCAGCTTAGAGGCAGCGGGGGATGAGCAGTACTTC.

A single count supports this clonotype. The J gene is TRBJ1-2, the V gene TRBV6-5; 11 positions agree with TRBD1. The V gene end was trimmed by 4 bases and the J gene end by 6 bases; junction bases not matched to a gene: 16. The CDR3 loop spans 18 amino acids. Per the germline V gene, CDR1 is MNHEY and CDR2 is SVGAGI. The CDR3 DNA is TGTGCCAGCAGTTCTTCTACCGGGACAGGGGGAGCTTGGGATGGCTACACCTTC. Its protein is CASSSSTGTGGAWDGYTF.

This clonotype was seen a few times. The chain couples TRBV20-1 to TRBJ1-1, with D hard to call. CDR3 length equals 14 residues. V lost 1 base and J lost 7, with 16 bases in between. CDR1 is DFQATT, CDR2 SNEGSKA, per germline (reference sequence). The CDR3 coding sequence is TGCAGTGCTAGAGTTGGATTTGGCGGTCTTGAAGCTTTCTTT. Translating gives CSARVGFGGLEAFF.

This clonotype was seen only a few times. This chain uses TRBV12-3 or TRBV12-4 with TRBJ1-2; D is possibly TRBD1 (5 bases). V dropped 5 bases and J dropped 8 bases, with 12 bases sitting between them. The CDR3 has 12 amino acids. CDR3 sequence (DNA): TGTGCCAGCAGTAGAAGGGGCGCGGGCTACACCTTC. Translated, it gives CASSRRGAGYTF.

The rearrangement uses TRBV4-1 and TRBJ1-5; D is uncertain. CDR3 length equals 16 residues. CDR1 and CDR2 (germline): MGHRA, YSYEKL. The V gene lost 0 bases and the J gene lost 6 bases, with 15 bases spanning the gap. The CDR3 reads CASSQEFARRGQPQHF. In DNA form, the CDR3 reads TGCGCCAGCAGCCAAGAGTTCGCACGGCGCGGTCAGCCCCAGCATTTT.

This clonotype came up many times. V usage is TRBV12-3 or TRBV12-4 and J usage is TRBJ2-5; 7 bases line up with TRBD1. With V trimmed by 3 bases and J by 3 bases, 13 bases remained unmatched. There are 17 residues in the CDR3. The CDR3 DNA follows: TGTGCCAGCAGTTTTGCCCCCGACAGGGTGAAGGAAGAGACCCAGTACTTC. Its protein is CASSFAPDRVKEETQYF.